The 14 T cell receptor beta chains presented below share a single source sample, sequenced in a study of cytomegalovirus exposure and HLA in healthy donors. PCR was performed using 60 Vbeta and 13 Jbeta primers. The protocol was immunoSEQ multiplex PCR, while the TCRdb copy is restricted to in-frame clones and leaves out a portion. This table has more than 80,000 clones, roughly four fifths appearing once. Material: PBMCs. These receptor sequences come from a man in his forties or fifties in good health and CMV-seronegative.

The sample holds one count of this clone. This chain uses TRBV9 with TRBJ2-4, with a tentative D call TRBD2 (6 bases). CDR1 and CDR2 from the germline V gene are SGDLS and YYNGEE. There are 13 residues in the CDR3. Trimming took 0 bases from V and 8 from J, leaving 9 bases between them. The CDR3 here is CASSVVTGDIQYF. The CDR3 bases are TGTGCCAGCAGCGTAGTAACGGGGGACATTCAGTACTTC.

The chain is built from TRBV29-1 and TRBJ1-1; weak D call: TRBD1 (5 bases). The CDR3 runs 13 residues. Germline CDR1 and CDR2: SQVTM and ANQGSEA. V lost 6 bases and J lost 5, with 16 bases in between. The CDR3 nucleotides are TGCAGCGTGTCTGGGGGGGATCGGACTGAAGCTTTCTTT. This sequence encodes CSVSGGDRTEAFF.

The chain employs TRBV13 and TRBJ2-7; D possibly corresponds to TRBD1 (6 bases). V was clipped by 0 bases and J by 5 bases, with 11 bases between them. The CDR3 is made up of 14 amino acids. Germline CDR1 is PRHDT and CDR2 is FYEKMQ (reference sequence). The chain's CDR3 is CASSLGQGYDEQYV. CDR3 DNA: TGTGCCAGCAGCTTAGGACAGGGATACGACGAGCAGTACGTC.

The genes are TRBV6-5 and TRBJ2-1, with 8 bases lining up with TRBD1. The CDR3 has 15 amino acids. Germline CDR1 MNHEY, CDR2 SVGAGI. V lost 4 bases and J lost 8; bases outside the gene matches: 10. The CDR3 region is CASSSDRGKGDEQFF. CDR3 sequence (DNA): TGTGCCAGCAGTTCAGACAGGGGAAAGGGAGATGAGCAGTTCTTC.

The V gene is TRBV4-2, the J gene TRBJ1-4; 7 bases agree with TRBD1. With V trimmed by 3 bases and J by 3 bases, 7 bases remained unmatched. From germline, CDR1 is LGHNA and CDR2 YNFKEQ. The CDR3 extends over 16 amino acids. The CDR3 loop reads CASSQAQGDANEKLFF. CDR3 DNA: TGTGCCAGCAGCCAGGCTCAGGGGGACGCTAATGAAAAACTGTTTTTT.

The V and J genes are TRBV2 and TRBJ1-6; TRBD1 aligns across 8 bases. The CDR3 totals 15 residues. V dropped 6 bases and J dropped 8; count of bases not matched to a gene: 9. The germline V gene encodes CDR1 SNHLY and CDR2 FYNNEI. In DNA form, the CDR3 reads TGTGCCAGCAGCGCGAGACAGGGGCGAGATTCACCCCTCCACTTT. Its translation: CASSARQGRDSPLHF.

This chain joins TRBV7-8 and TRBJ1-1, with D possibly matching TRBD1 (6 bases). V was pared by 7 bases and J by 1 base, with 13 bases between. This CDR3 contains 14 residues. Germline V gene sequence: CDR1 SGHVS, CDR2 FQNEAQ. The CDR3 nucleotides read TGTGCCAGCAACCAGGGGAATTGGAACACTGAAGCTTTCTTT. Amino acid sequence: CASNQGNWNTEAFF.

J is TRBJ1-1 and V is TRBV5-1; TRBD1 aligns across 7 bases. Germline V gene lookup returns CDR1 SGHRS and CDR2 YFSETQ. The junction had 1 base not matched to a gene; V was cut back by 1 base and J by 7 bases. This CDR3 region has 12 residues. The CDR3 sequence is CASSLNRGEAFF. The CDR3 nucleotides are TGCGCCAGCAGCTTGAACAGGGGTGAAGCTTTCTTT.

The V and J genes are TRBV25-1 and TRBJ1-2; unclear D gene. The CDR3 consists of 12 residues. V was clipped by 7 bases and J by 4 bases, with 10 bases between them. Looked up from germline, CDR1 is MGHDK and CDR2 is SYGVNS. CDR3 loop: CASTGEGYGYTF. The CDR3 DNA follows: TGTGCCAGCACTGGGGAGGGCTATGGCTACACCTTC.

This chain connects TRBV30 to TRBJ1-6, with D perhaps TRBD1 (5 bases). CDR1 and CDR2 from the germline V gene are GTSNPN and SVGIG (reference sequence). The CDR3 totals 13 residues. Trimming removed 6 bases from V and 9 bases from J, with 15 bases in between. The CDR3 nucleotides read TGTGCCTGCACTACAGGTTTTGGTTCACCCCTCCACTTT. Translation: CACTTGFGSPLHF.

The V and J genes are TRBV18 and TRBJ1-1; D not certain. This CDR3 comprises 14 residues. Deletions cut 0 bases from V and 1 base from J, with 6 bases between. CDR1 KGHSH and CDR2 LQKENI come from the germline V gene. CDR3 sequence: CASSPPGGNTEAFF. The CDR3 DNA reads as TGTGCCAGCTCACCACCCGGCGGGAACACTGAAGCTTTCTTT. Full variable domain (outside the CDR3, taken from reference TRBV18 and TRBJ1-1): NAGVMQNPRHLVRRRGQEARLRCSPMKGHSHVYWYRQLPEEGLKFMVYLQKENIIDESGMPKERFSAEFPKEGPSILRIQQVVRGDSAAYFCASSPPGGNTEAFFGQGTRLTVV.

J is TRBJ1-1 and V is TRBV28; weak D call: TRBD1 (5 bases). V was pared by 5 bases and J by 6 bases, with 19 bases between. The CDR3 is 15 amino acids. Per germline, CDR1 MDHEN and CDR2 SYDVKM. CDR3 sequence (DNA): TGTGCCAGCAGTCCCACGGTGGGGCTAGGGGCTGAAGCTTTCTTT. Translated, it gives CASSPTVGLGAEAFF.

The V call is TRBV7-9, the J call TRBJ2-2; 7 nucleotides line up with TRBD2. The CDR3 contains 15 residues. The germline CDR1 and CDR2 sequences are SEHNR and FQNEAQ (reference sequence). The J segment lost 4 bases and the V segment lost 3 bases, leaving 5 bases of the junction unmatched. The CDR3 DNA is TGTGCCAGCAGCTTGGGACTACCGTCCACCGGGGAGCTGTTTTTT. Its translation is CASSLGLPSTGELFF.

The genes are TRBV7-3 and TRBJ2-6; 9 bases fit TRBD1. The CDR3 spans 20 residues. V lost 1 base and J lost 4; bases outside the gene matches: 14. CDR1 is SGHTA and CDR2 is FQGTGA in the germline V gene. CDR3 coding DNA: TGTGCCAGCAGCTTAAAAGCCCAGGGACAGGGTTGGGAAGGGGCCAACGTCCTGACTTTC. Encoded protein: CASSLKAQGQGWEGANVLTF.